This TCR beta chain emerged from a study of cytomegalovirus exposure and HLA in healthy donors. Study findings and constraints: Productive status was seen about 87% or about 30% of the time for most TCR beta V segments in an earlier analysis. A highly shared variant cluster was judged a likely technical artifact. Later findings reportedly placed an Asian-associated ancestry cluster below the roughly 660-donor mean for N-insertions.

PCR involved 60 Vbeta and 13 Jbeta primers. The method was immunoSEQ multiplex PCR; TCRdb's version includes in-frame clones alone and lacks a portion of them. The table has 150,000 to 200,000 clones, more than 70% seen once. A note on this clone: What it binds is not known.

This CDR3 is 14 amino acids long. Between the trimmed V and J ends, which lost 0 bases and 5 bases, there was a span of 10 bases. Germline V gives CDR1 LNHNV, CDR2 YYDKDF (reference sequence). This TCR was recovered from a male donor in good health and CMV-seronegative. Sequencing was carried out using PBMCs. The V and J genes are TRBV15 and TRBJ1-1; D is ambiguous. The CDR3 DNA reads as TGTGCCACCAGCAGAGATATTGGCCAAACTGAAGCTTTCTTT. Its protein product is CATSRDIGQTEAFF.